What follows is one TCR beta chain and its context. Antigen unknown. The sample originates from a study of cytomegalovirus exposure and HLA in healthy donors. General study results and limits: Many donors carried some public TCRs, although rarity characterized most TCR sequences. In vitro testing confirmed three CMV-associated chains as specific for CMV antigens.

This table comes from immunoSEQ multiplex PCR, and its TCRdb copy is limited to in-frame clones, with some not included. The sample lists some 79,000 clones; 94% were seen once. The donors belonged to the approximately 120-subject validation cohort, separate from the roughly 650-subject first cohort. V was shortened by 1 base and J by 2 bases, with 9 bases between the two germline ends. Germline V CDR1 and CDR2: SGHDN, FVKESK. The length of the CDR3 is 14 residues. The source is a woman younger than 35 in good health and CMV-seropositive. The sample comprised PBMCs. The chain combines TRBV14 with TRBJ2-7, with D tentatively TRBD2 (6 bases). The CDR3 spells CASSQGLGPYEQYF. The CDR3 DNA reads as TGTGCCAGCAGCCAAGGACTAGGTCCCTACGAGCAGTACTTC.